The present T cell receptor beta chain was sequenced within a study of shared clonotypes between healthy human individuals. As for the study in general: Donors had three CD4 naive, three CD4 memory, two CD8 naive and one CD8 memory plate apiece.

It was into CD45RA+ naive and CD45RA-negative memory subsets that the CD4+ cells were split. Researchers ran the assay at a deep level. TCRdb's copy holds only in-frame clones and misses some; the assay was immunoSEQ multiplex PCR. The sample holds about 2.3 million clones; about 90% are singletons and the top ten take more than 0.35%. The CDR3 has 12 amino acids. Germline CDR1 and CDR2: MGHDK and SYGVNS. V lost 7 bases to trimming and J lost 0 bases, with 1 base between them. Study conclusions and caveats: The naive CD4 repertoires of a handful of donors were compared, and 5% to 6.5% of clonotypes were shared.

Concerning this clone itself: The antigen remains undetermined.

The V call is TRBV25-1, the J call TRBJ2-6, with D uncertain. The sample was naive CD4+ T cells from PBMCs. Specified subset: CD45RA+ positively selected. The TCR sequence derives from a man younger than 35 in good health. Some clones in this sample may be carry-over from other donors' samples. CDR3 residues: CASNSGANVLTF. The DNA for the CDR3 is TGTGCCAGCAACTCTGGGGCCAACGTCCTGACTTTC.